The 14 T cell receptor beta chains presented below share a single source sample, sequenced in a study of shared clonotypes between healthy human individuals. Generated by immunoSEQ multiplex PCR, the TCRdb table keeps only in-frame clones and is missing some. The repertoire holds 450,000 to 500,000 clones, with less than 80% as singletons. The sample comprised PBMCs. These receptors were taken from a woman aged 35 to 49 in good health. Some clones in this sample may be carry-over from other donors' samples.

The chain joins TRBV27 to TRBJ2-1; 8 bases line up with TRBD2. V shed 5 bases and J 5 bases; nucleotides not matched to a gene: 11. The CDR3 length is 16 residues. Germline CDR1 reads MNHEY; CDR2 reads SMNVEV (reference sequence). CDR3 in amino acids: CASSPYLAGLDNEQFF. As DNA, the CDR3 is TGTGCCAGCAGTCCTTATCTAGCGGGCCTAGACAATGAGCAGTTCTTC.

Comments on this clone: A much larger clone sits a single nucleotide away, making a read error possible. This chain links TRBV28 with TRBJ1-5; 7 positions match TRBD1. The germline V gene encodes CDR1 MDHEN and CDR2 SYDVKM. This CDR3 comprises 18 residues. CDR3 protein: CASGFPETGKRSNQPQHF. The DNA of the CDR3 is TGTGCCAGCGGTTTCCCCGAGACAGGGAAACGGTCCAATCAGCCCCAGCATTTT.

The CDR3 loop reads CASSPTGLYEQYF. In DNA, the CDR3 is TGTGCCAGCAGCCCTACAGGACTCTACGAGCAGTACTTC. The J gene is TRBJ2-7, the V gene TRBV2; the D gene could be TRBD1 or TRBD2 (5 bases each). The V end was cut by 6 bases, the J end by 3 bases, with 12 bases between. From germline, CDR1 is SNHLY and CDR2 FYNNEI. The CDR3 sequence is 13 residues long.

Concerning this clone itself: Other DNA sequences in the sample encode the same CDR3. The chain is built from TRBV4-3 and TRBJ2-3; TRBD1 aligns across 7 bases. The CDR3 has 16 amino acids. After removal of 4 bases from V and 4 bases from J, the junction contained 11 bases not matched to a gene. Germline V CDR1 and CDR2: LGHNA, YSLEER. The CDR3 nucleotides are TGCGCCAGCAGCCTAGACGGGACAGTCCTCCCAGATACGCAGTATTTT. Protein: CASSLDGTVLPDTQYF.

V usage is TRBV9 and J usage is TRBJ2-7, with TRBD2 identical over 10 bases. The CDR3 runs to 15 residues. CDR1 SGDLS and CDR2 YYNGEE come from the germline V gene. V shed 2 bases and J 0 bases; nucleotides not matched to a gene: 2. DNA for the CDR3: TGTGCCAGCAGCGTTCTAGCGGGAGCCTCCTACGAGCAGTACTTC. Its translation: CASSVLAGASYEQYF.

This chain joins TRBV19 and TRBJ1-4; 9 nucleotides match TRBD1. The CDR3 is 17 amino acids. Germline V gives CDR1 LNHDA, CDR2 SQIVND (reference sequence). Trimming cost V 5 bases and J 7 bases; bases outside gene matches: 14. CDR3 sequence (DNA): TGTGCCAGTAGTTCTCCCCTAACAGGGGGCAGAACTGAAAAACTGTTTTTT. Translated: CASSSPLTGGRTEKLFF. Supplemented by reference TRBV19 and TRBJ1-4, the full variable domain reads DGGITQSPKYLFRKEGQNVTLSCEQNLNHDAMYWYRQDPGQGLRLIYYSQIVNDFQKGDIAEGYSVSREKKESFPLTVTSAQKNPTAFYLCASSSPLTGGRTEKLFFGSGTQLSVL.

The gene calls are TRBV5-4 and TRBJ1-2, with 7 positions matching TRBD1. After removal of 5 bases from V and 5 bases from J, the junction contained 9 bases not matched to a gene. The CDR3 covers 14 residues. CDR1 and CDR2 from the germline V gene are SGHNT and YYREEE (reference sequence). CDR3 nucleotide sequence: TGTGCCAGCAGATCCGACAGGGCATCATATGGCTACACCTTC. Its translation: CASRSDRASYGYTF. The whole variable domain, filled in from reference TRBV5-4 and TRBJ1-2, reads ETGVTQSPTHLIKTRGQQVTLRCSSQSGHNTVSWYQQALGQGPQFIFQYYREEENGRGNFPPRFSGLQFPNYSSELNVNALELDDSALYLCASRSDRASYGYTFGSGTRLTVV.

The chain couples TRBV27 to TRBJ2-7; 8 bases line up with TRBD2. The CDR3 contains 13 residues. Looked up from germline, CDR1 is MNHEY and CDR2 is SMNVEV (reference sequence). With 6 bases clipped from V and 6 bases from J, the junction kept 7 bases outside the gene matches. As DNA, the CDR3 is TGTGCCAGCAGACGACCCGGGACTAGCGAGCAGTACTTC. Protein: CASRRPGTSEQYF.

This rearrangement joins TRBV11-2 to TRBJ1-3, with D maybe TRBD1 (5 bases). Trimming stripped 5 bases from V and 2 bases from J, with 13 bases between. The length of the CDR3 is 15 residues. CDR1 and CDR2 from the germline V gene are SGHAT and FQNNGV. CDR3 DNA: TGTGCCAGCAGCCTGATTGCGGGGGCTGGAAACACCATATATTTT. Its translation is CASSLIAGAGNTIYF.

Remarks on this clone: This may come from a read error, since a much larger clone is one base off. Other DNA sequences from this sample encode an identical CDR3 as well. The CDR3, as DNA: TGTGCCAGCAGCTTATACACAGATACGCAGTATTTT. This codes for CASSLYTDTQYF. This sequence joins TRBV7-2 and TRBJ2-3; D is undetermined. Looked up from germline, CDR1 is SGHTA and CDR2 is FQGNSA. Trimming removed 2 bases at V and 2 bases at J, with 2 bases between. The length of the CDR3 is 12 residues.

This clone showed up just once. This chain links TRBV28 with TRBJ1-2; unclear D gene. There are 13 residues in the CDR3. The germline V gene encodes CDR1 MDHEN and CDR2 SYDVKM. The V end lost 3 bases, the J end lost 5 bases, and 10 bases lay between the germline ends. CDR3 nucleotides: TGTGCCAGCAGTTTGCCGGCAGTGTATGGCTACACCTTC. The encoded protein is CASSLPAVYGYTF.

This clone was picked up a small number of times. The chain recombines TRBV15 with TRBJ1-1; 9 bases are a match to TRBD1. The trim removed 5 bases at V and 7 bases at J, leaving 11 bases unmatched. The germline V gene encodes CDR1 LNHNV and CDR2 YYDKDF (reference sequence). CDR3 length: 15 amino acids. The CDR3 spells CATSPQTGGSDEAFF. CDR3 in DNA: TGTGCCACCAGCCCTCAGACAGGGGGTTCTGATGAAGCTTTCTTT.

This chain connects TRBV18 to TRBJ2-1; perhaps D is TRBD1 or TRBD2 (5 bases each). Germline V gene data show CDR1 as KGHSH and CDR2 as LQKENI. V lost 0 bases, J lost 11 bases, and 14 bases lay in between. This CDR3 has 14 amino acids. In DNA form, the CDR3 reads TGTGCCAGCTCACCACCGGATGGGACGATAAAGCAGTTCTTC. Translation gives CASSPPDGTIKQFF.

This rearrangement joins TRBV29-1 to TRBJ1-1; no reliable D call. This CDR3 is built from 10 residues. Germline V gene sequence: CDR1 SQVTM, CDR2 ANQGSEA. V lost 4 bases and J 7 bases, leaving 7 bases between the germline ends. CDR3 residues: CSVGLIEAFF. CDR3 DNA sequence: TGCAGCGTTGGCCTAATTGAAGCTTTCTTT.